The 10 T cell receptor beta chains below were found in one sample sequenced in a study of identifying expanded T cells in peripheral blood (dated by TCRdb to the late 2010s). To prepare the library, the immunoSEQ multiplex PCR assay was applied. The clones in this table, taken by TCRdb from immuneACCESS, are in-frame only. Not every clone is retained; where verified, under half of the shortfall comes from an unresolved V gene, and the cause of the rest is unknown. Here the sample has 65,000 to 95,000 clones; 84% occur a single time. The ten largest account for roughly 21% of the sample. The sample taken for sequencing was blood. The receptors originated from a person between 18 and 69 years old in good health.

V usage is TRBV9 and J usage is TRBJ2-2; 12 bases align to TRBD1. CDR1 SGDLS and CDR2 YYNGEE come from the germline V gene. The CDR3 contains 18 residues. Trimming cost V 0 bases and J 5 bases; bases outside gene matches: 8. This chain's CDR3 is CASSVGLGQGALTGELFF. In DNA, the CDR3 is TGTGCCAGCAGCGTAGGATTGGGACAGGGGGCATTAACCGGGGAGCTGTTTTTT.

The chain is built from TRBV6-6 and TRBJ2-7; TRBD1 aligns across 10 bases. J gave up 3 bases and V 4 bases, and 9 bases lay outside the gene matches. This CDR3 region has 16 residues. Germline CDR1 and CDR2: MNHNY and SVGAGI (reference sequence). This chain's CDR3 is CASSSGTGAVYYEQYF. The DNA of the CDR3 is TGTGCCAGCAGTTCCGGGACAGGGGCCGTTTACTACGAGCAGTACTTC.

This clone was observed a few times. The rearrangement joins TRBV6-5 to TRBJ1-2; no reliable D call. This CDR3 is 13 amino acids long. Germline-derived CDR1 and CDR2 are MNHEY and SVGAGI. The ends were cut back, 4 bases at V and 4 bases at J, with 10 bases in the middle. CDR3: CASSLRRIYGYTF. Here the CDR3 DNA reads TGTGCCAGCAGTTTGCGGAGGATCTATGGCTACACCTTC.

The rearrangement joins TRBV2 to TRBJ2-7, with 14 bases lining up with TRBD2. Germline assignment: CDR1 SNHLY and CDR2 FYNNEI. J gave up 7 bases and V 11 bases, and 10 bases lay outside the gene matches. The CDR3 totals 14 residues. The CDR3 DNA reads TGTGCCGCAAACCGACTAGCGGGAGGGGGAGAGCAGTACTTC. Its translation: CAANRLAGGGEQYF. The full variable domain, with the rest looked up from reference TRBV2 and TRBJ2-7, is EPEVTQTPSHQVTQMGQEVILRCVPISNHLYFYWYRQILGQKVEFLVSFYNNEISEKSEIFDDQFSVERPDGSNFTLKIRSTKLEDSAMYFCAANRLAGGGEQYFGPGTRLTVT.

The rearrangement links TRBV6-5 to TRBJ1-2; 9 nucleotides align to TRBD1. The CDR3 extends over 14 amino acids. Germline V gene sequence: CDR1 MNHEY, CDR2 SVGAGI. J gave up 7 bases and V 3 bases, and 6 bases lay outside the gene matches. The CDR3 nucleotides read TGTGCCAGCAGTTATTCTACAGGGGGCTCTGGCTACACCTTC. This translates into CASSYSTGGSGYTF.

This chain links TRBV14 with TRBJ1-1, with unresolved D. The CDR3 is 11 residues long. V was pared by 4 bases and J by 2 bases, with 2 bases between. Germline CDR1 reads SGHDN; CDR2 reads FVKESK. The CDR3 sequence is CASSPNTEAFF. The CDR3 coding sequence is TGTGCCAGCAGCCCCAACACTGAAGCTTTCTTT.

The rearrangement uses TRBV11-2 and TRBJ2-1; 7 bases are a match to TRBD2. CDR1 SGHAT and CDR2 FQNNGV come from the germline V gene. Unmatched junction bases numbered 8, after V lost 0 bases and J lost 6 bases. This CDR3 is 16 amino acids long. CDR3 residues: CASSLESGGFRNEQFF. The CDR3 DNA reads TGTGCCAGCAGCTTAGAATCGGGAGGTTTTCGCAATGAGCAGTTCTTC.

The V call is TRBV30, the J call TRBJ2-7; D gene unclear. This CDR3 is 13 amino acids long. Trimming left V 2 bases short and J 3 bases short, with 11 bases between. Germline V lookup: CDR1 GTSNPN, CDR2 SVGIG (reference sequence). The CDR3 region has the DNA TGTGCCTGGAGTCGTCTAAACAACTACGAGCAGTACTTC. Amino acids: CAWSRLNNYEQYF.

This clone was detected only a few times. The CDR3 is CASSLSREGKEQFF. The CDR3 bases are TGTGCCAGCAGCTTGAGTCGGGAGGGAAAGGAGCAGTTCTTC. V is TRBV7-2 and J is TRBJ2-1; 8 bases align to TRBD2. CDR1 is SGHTA, CDR2 FQGNSA, per germline. CDR3 length equals 14 residues. The ends lost 3 bases at V and 10 bases at J; junction bases unmatched: 8.

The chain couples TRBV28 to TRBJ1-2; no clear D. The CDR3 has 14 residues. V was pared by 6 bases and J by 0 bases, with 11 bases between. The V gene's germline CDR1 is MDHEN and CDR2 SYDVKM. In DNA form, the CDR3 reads TGTGCCAGCAGCCTTATTAGTTCTAACTATGGCTACACCTTC. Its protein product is CASSLISSNYGYTF.